This TCR beta chain was obtained from a study of control samples from healthy donors and cancer patients. Libraries were prepared by immunoSEQ multiplex PCR; TCRdb keeps only in-frame clonotypes and omits some of them. The sample lists about 100,000 clones; 88% were seen once. The CDR3 covers 16 residues. Germline values: CDR1 LNHDA, CDR2 SQIVND (reference sequence). V lost 7 bases, J lost 1 base, and 17 bases lay in between. The rearrangement uses TRBV19 and TRBJ2-4, with D possibly matching TRBD2 (5 bases). This receptor was obtained from a man aged 30-40 years in good health. The specimen was blood. Here the CDR3 DNA reads TGTGCCAGTACGACTTCGGGGTATGGGGCCAAAAACATTCAGTACTTC. Its protein is CASTTSGYGAKNIQYF.